These 32 T cell receptor beta chains were sequenced from one sample in a study of blood T cell repertoires in COVID-19. Assay used: immunoSEQ multiplex PCR; TCRdb lists only in-frame clones, some missing. The sample shows some 210,000 clones, approximately 80% of them seen only once. Sequenced material: peripheral blood. The receptors derive from a human donor in a cohort sampled during active COVID-19.

This clone was detected a few times. V gene TRBV2 combines with J gene TRBJ2-7; 8 bases are a match to TRBD2. J gave up 5 bases and V 4 bases, and 7 bases lay outside the gene matches. There are 14 residues in the CDR3. Germline-derived CDR1 and CDR2 are SNHLY and FYNNEI. The CDR3 DNA is TGTGCCAGCAGTGGGGTAGGGCGGGGGGACGAGCAGTACTTC. Its protein product is CASSGVGRGDEQYF.

The chain is built from TRBV19 and TRBJ2-5; tentatively, D is TRBD2 (5 bases). This CDR3 has 14 residues. The germline V gene has CDR1 LNHDA and CDR2 SQIVND (reference sequence). The V and J ends lost 5 bases and 7 bases respectively, with 17 bases between them. Here the CDR3 reads CASSPAGLSGTQYF. The CDR3 DNA sequence: TGTGCCAGTAGTCCGGCTGGGTTGAGCGGGACCCAGTACTTC.

The chain uses TRBV9 and TRBJ1-3, with D maybe TRBD1 (6 bases). This CDR3 contains 15 residues. The ends were cut back, 0 bases at V and 0 bases at J, with 7 bases in the middle. The germline V gene encodes CDR1 SGDLS and CDR2 YYNGEE. CDR3 in amino acids: CASSVGGPSGNTIYF. The CDR3 DNA reads as TGTGCCAGCAGCGTAGGGGGGCCCTCTGGAAACACCATATATTTT.

The V gene is TRBV24-1, the J gene TRBJ2-2; TRBD1 matches 9 bases. Germline values: CDR1 KGHDR, CDR2 SFDVKD. This CDR3 is built from 16 residues. Losses at the gene ends were 4 bases for V and 4 bases for J; bases not matched to a gene: 6. CDR3: CATSDRGQGSTGELFF. CDR3 nucleotides: TGTGCCACCAGTGACAGGGGACAGGGTTCCACCGGGGAGCTGTTTTTT.

J is TRBJ2-7 and V is TRBV3-1 (or the pseudogene TRBV3-2); the match to TRBD2 covers 7 bases. Looked up from germline, CDR1 is LGHDT and CDR2 is YNNKEL (reference sequence). Trimming at V came to 3 bases and at J to 0 bases, leaving 11 bases not matched to a gene. This CDR3 has 17 amino acids. CDR3 sequence (DNA): TGTGCCAGCAGCCATACGGCCGGGACTACCCTCTCCTACGAGCAGTACTTC. Its translation is CASSHTAGTTLSYEQYF.

The chain uses TRBV3-1 (or the pseudogene TRBV3-2) and TRBJ1-3, with D hard to call. The CDR3 has 15 residues. Germline V gene sequence: CDR1 LGHDT, CDR2 YNNKEL (reference sequence). V was clipped by 3 bases and J by 0 bases, with 9 bases between them. In nucleotides, the CDR3 is TGTGCCAGCAGCCATACTGCGAACTCTGGAAACACCATATATTTT. Its protein is CASSHTANSGNTIYF.

J is TRBJ2-1 and V is TRBV5-1; D possibly corresponds to TRBD1 (6 bases). The V and J ends lost 3 bases and 6 bases respectively, with 16 bases between them. This CDR3 has 15 amino acids. Looked up from germline, CDR1 is SGHRS and CDR2 is YFSETQ. The CDR3 loop is CASSSGQLVVNEQFF. CDR3 bases: TGCGCCAGCAGCTCCGGACAGCTGGTGGTCAATGAGCAGTTCTTC.

The gene calls are TRBV9 and TRBJ2-3; 7 bases line up with TRBD2. V lost 0 bases and J lost 5; bases outside the gene matches: 9. The CDR3 covers 16 residues. CDR1 is SGDLS and CDR2 is YYNGEE in the germline V gene. As DNA, the CDR3 is TGTGCCAGCAGCGTAGCTACGGCGGGAGTGGGAGATACGCAGTATTTT. The encoded protein is CASSVATAGVGDTQYF.

The chain uses TRBV29-1 and TRBJ2-7; D is ambiguous. CDR1 SQVTM and CDR2 ANQGSEA come from the germline V gene. The V gene lost 4 bases and the J gene lost 2 bases, with 9 bases spanning the gap. This CDR3 is 12 amino acids long. CDR3 sequence (DNA): TGCAGCGTTGCGGCAGCGACCTACGAGCAGTACTTC. Protein sequence: CSVAAATYEQYF.

The genes are TRBV5-1 and TRBJ1-1, with unresolved D. The CDR3 contains 15 residues. Trimming removed 4 bases at V and 4 bases at J, with 17 bases between. The germline CDR1 and CDR2 sequences are SGHRS and YFSETQ. CDR3 nucleotide sequence: TGCGCCAGCAGCCTAGAGTATTTGGGGAGCACTGAAGCTTTCTTT. It encodes CASSLEYLGSTEAFF.

V usage is TRBV28 and J usage is TRBJ1-2; possible D gene TRBD1, 5 bases. The CDR3 spans 12 residues. The germline V and J ends were trimmed by 6 bases and 6 bases, with 11 bases remaining between them. Germline V CDR1 and CDR2: MDHEN, SYDVKM. CDR3 DNA: TGTGCCAGCAGGGACAACATCAATGGCTACACCTTC. Its protein product is CASRDNINGYTF.

V gene TRBV7-2 combines with J gene TRBJ1-2; weak D call: TRBD1 (5 bases). V was cut by 5 bases and J by 4 bases, with 11 bases left in between. The germline V gene has CDR1 SGHTA and CDR2 FQGNSA. CDR3 size: 13 residues. CDR3 residues: CASSLETVYGYTF. CDR3 nucleotides: TGTGCCAGCAGCCTTGAGACAGTCTATGGCTACACCTTC.

V gene TRBV19 combines with J gene TRBJ1-1, with 8 bases fitting TRBD1. CDR3 length equals 14 residues. Trimming at V came to 8 bases and at J to 1 base, leaving 6 bases not matched to a gene. Germline V lookup: CDR1 LNHDA, CDR2 SQIVND (reference sequence). CDR3 sequence reads: CASFDRGPNTEAFF. The DNA for the CDR3 is TGTGCCAGTTTCGACAGGGGCCCGAACACTGAAGCTTTCTTT. Full variable domain (missing parts from reference TRBV19 and TRBJ1-1): DGGITQSPKYLFRKEGQNVTLSCEQNLNHDAMYWYRQDPGQGLRLIYYSQIVNDFQKGDIAEGYSVSREKKESFPLTVTSAQKNPTAFYLCASFDRGPNTEAFFGQGTRLTVV.

The chain joins TRBV4-2 to TRBJ1-4, with a weak D call TRBD1 (6 bases). V lost 4 bases, J lost 5 bases, and 20 bases lay in between. Germline V gene data show CDR1 as LGHNA and CDR2 as YNFKEQ. CDR3 length: 17 amino acids. The CDR3 region is CASSRRTGTGWNEKLFF. As DNA, the CDR3 is TGTGCCAGCAGCCGCAGAACAGGGACGGGATGGAATGAAAAACTGTTTTTT.

This chain links TRBV19 with TRBJ1-1; D unresolved. Germline-derived CDR1 and CDR2 are LNHDA and SQIVND (reference sequence). This CDR3 region has 11 residues. With 8 bases removed from V and 11 bases from J, the gap between germline ends came to 15 bases. In DNA, the CDR3 is TGTGCCAGTCCGGCCCCCCGGAGGGCTTTCTTT. This codes for CASPAPRRAFF.

The rearrangement joins TRBV25-1 to TRBJ1-1, with a weak D call TRBD1 (5 bases). From germline, CDR1 is MGHDK and CDR2 SYGVNS. There are 14 residues in the CDR3. V lost 7 bases and J 2 bases, leaving 14 bases between the germline ends. CDR3 residues: CASMLSQGNTEAFF. CDR3 in DNA: TGTGCCAGCATGCTAAGCCAGGGTAACACTGAAGCTTTCTTT.

V gene TRBV30 combines with J gene TRBJ2-3; perhaps TRBD2 as D (5 bases). CDR1 and CDR2 (germline): GTSNPN, SVGIG (reference sequence). The CDR3 loop spans 19 amino acids. Trimming removed 2 bases from V and 0 bases from J, with 24 bases in between. The CDR3 nucleotides are TGTGCCTGGAGTTCAATCCGAGGGAGCCCGCGTGTGAGCACAGATACGCAGTATTTT. Translated: CAWSSIRGSPRVSTDTQYF.

The chain employs TRBV7-9 and TRBJ1-3; D possibly corresponds to TRBD1 (5 bases). Trimming removed 5 bases at V and 2 bases at J, with 16 bases between. The CDR3 is 16 residues long. CDR1 is SEHNR, CDR2 FQNEAQ, per germline (reference sequence). This CDR3 is CASSQPGLGPGNTIYF. CDR3 sequence (DNA): TGTGCCAGCAGCCAACCGGGACTGGGCCCTGGAAACACCATATATTTT.

The J gene is TRBJ2-7, the V gene TRBV5-1; 7 bases are a match to TRBD1. CDR1 and CDR2 (germline): SGHRS, YFSETQ. Trimming cost V 4 bases and J 2 bases; bases outside gene matches: 3. CDR3 length equals 13 residues. As DNA, the CDR3 is TGCGCCAGCAGCGGAACAGGGGCCTACGAGCAGTACTTC. Amino acids: CASSGTGAYEQYF.

The chain is built from TRBV7-9 and TRBJ2-5; TRBD2 aligns across 12 bases. The V gene end was trimmed by 4 bases and the J gene end by 5 bases; junction bases not matched to a gene: 8. Germline assignment: CDR1 SEHNR and CDR2 FQNEAQ (reference sequence). The CDR3 has 16 residues. CDR3 in DNA: TGTGCCAGCAGCTCATCGACTAGCGGGGGAGGGGAGACCCAGTACTTC. It is translated as CASSSSTSGGGETQYF.

The V and J genes are TRBV6-5 and TRBJ1-3; D is perhaps TRBD1 (6 bases). Looked up from germline, CDR1 is MNHEY and CDR2 is SVGAGI. The length of the CDR3 is 15 residues. Between the trimmed V and J ends, which lost 6 bases and 0 bases, there was a span of 12 bases. The DNA for the CDR3 is TGTGCCAGCAGGCCGGGACACTACTCTGGAAACACCATATATTTT. This encodes CASRPGHYSGNTIYF.

The chain couples TRBV2 to TRBJ1-5; D is unclear. CDR1 and CDR2 from the germline V gene are SNHLY and FYNNEI. The V end lost 1 base, the J end lost 6 bases, and 4 bases lay between the germline ends. This CDR3 has 12 residues. CDR3 sequence (DNA): TGTGCCAGCAGTGAAGATCGTCAGCCCCAGCATTTT. It translates to CASSEDRQPQHF.

The genes are TRBV19 and TRBJ1-2; D call uncertain. The CDR3 consists of 13 residues. V was trimmed by 6 bases and J by 8 bases, leaving 16 bases between them. CDR1 is LNHDA, CDR2 SQIVND, per germline (reference sequence). The chain's CDR3 is CASSHGPGGGYTF. CDR3 DNA sequence: TGTGCCAGTAGCCACGGACCAGGAGGGGGCTACACCTTC.

The chain couples TRBV30 to TRBJ2-5, with D possibly matching TRBD2 (5 bases). The V and J ends lost 1 base and 1 base respectively, with 16 bases between them. CDR1 is GTSNPN, CDR2 SVGIG, per germline (reference sequence). The CDR3 sequence is 16 residues long. CDR3 protein: CAWSGSYGGGQETQYF. The CDR3 bases are TGTGCCTGGAGTGGGTCCTATGGCGGAGGCCAAGAGACCCAGTACTTC.

The V gene is TRBV6-1, the J gene TRBJ2-3; 15 positions agree with TRBD2. The CDR3 has 17 residues. J was trimmed by 2 bases and V by 4 bases; bases with no gene match: 4. Germline CDR1 reads MNHNS; CDR2 reads SASEGT. The CDR3 loop reads CASSGGLAGGYTDTQYF. In DNA form, the CDR3 reads TGTGCCAGCAGTGGCGGACTAGCGGGAGGGTACACAGATACGCAGTATTTT.

The gene calls are TRBV2 and TRBJ1-5; TRBD1 agrees at 10 bases. The CDR3 runs 15 residues. V was pared by 6 bases and J by 4 bases, with 6 bases of the junction left unmatched. The V gene's germline CDR1 is SNHLY and CDR2 FYNNEI. The CDR3 nucleotides are TGTGCCAGCAGGGCGGGGACAGGGGCGAATCAGCCCCAGCATTTT. Protein sequence: CASRAGTGANQPQHF. Full variable domain (missing parts from reference TRBV2 and TRBJ1-5): EPEVTQTPSHQVTQMGQEVILRCVPISNHLYFYWYRQILGQKVEFLVSFYNNEISEKSEIFDDQFSVERPDGSNFTLKIRSTKLEDSAMYFCASRAGTGANQPQHFGDGTRLSIL.

The chain combines TRBV19 with TRBJ2-2, with D perhaps TRBD1 (6 bases). The ends were cut back, 8 bases at V and 6 bases at J, with 22 bases in the middle. This CDR3 contains 16 residues. Germline V gene sequence: CDR1 LNHDA, CDR2 SQIVND (reference sequence). CDR3 loop: CASGQTGSSYSGELFF. CDR3 nucleotides: TGTGCCAGTGGACAAACAGGGTCTAGTTACTCCGGGGAGCTGTTTTTT. The full variable domain, rest sourced from reference TRBV19 and TRBJ2-2, is DGGITQSPKYLFRKEGQNVTLSCEQNLNHDAMYWYRQDPGQGLRLIYYSQIVNDFQKGDIAEGYSVSREKKESFPLTVTSAQKNPTAFYLCASGQTGSSYSGELFFGEGSRLTVL.

The chain uses TRBV4-2 and TRBJ2-7, with unresolved D. Trimming pared 0 bases from V and 4 bases from J, leaving 10 bases between. Germline V gives CDR1 LGHNA, CDR2 YNFKEQ. This CDR3 has 14 amino acids. CDR3 residues: CASSQDAREYEQYV. CDR3 bases: TGTGCCAGCAGCCAAGACGCGCGAGAGTACGAGCAGTACGTC.

This clone has just one count. The chain uses TRBV18 and TRBJ1-5; D gene unclear. Germline-derived CDR1 and CDR2 are KGHSH and LQKENI. Trimming left V 6 bases short and J 4 bases short, with 13 bases between. The CDR3 sequence is 14 residues long. CDR3 in DNA: TGTGCCAGCTCGGACTTGGACGGGAATCAGCCCCAGCATTTT. Its translation is CASSDLDGNQPQHF.

V gene TRBV19 combines with J gene TRBJ1-5, with 9 bases lining up with TRBD1. The CDR3 runs to 15 residues. Trimming cost V 4 bases and J 5 bases; bases outside gene matches: 6. Germline lookup yields CDR1 LNHDA and CDR2 SQIVND (reference sequence). This CDR3 reads CASSNGQGRDQPQHF. CDR3 coding DNA: TGTGCCAGTAGTAATGGACAGGGGAGGGATCAGCCCCAGCATTTT.

For this clone: Within the sample, other DNA sequences also encode this same CDR3. The chain links TRBV2 to TRBJ1-5; D unresolved. Trimming took off 4 bases at V and 7 bases at J, with 5 bases between the two ends. Germline CDR1 reads SNHLY; CDR2 reads FYNNEI. The CDR3 extends over 11 amino acids. The CDR3: CASSAGQPQHF. The DNA of the CDR3 is TGTGCCAGCAGTGCCGGGCAGCCCCAGCATTTT.

This rearrangement joins TRBV19 to TRBJ1-1; D uncertain. The CDR3 totals 15 residues. Between the trimmed V and J ends, which lost 6 bases and 1 base, there was a span of 15 bases. The germline V gene encodes CDR1 LNHDA and CDR2 SQIVND (reference sequence). CDR3 nucleotides: TGTGCCAGTAGCGATCAGAGGGTCCGGAACACTGAAGCTTTCTTT. It specifies CASSDQRVRNTEAFF.